This TCR beta chain appears in the sequencing data of a study of blood T cell repertoires in COVID-19. Study at large: From the United States, Italy and Spain came samples of acute and convalescent COVID-19.

In the original workflow: How many nucleated cells were present was estimated from reference gene primer amplification. Assay: immunoSEQ multiplex PCR; the TCRdb copy retains only in-frame clones and omits some. The V and J calls and clone size are taken from that table; D and trimming were inferred from the DNA. The table records 240,000 or so clones, around 86% of them present only once. The sequence was collected from a woman aged 60-75 years with active or convalescent COVID-19. Sequencing was performed on peripheral blood.

CDR3 in amino acids: CASSPVSSWELFF. CDR3 coding DNA: TGTGCCAGCAGCCCTGTCTCCTCCTGGGAGCTGTTTTTT. The rearrangement joins TRBV11-1 to TRBJ2-2; D not certain. This CDR3 has 13 amino acids. CDR1 is SGHAT and CDR2 is FQDESV in the germline V gene (reference sequence). V was trimmed by 5 bases and J by 9 bases, leaving 13 bases between them.